The rows below give T cell receptor beta chains drawn from one sample of a study of CD8+CD57+ T cells in acquired aplastic anemia. TCRdb redid the calling of the reads with MiXCR, one entry per CDR3 protein. Among roughly 160,000 distinct CDR3 sequences listed, 40% to 55% were seen once. The specimen was sorted CD4+, CD8+, or CD8+CD57+ T cells (not recorded which) from PBMCs. Source of these receptors: a human donor with aplastic anemia. Both conserved end residues are part of each CDR3. The order of the fields is D gene, V gene, clone size, J gene, CDR3 DNA, CDR3 protein. D genes are given only for firm matches. The listing skips clone size in some rows; elsewhere it reads once, few, many or a size class.

D: TRBD2
V: TRBV20-1
size: -
J: TRBJ2-1
DNA: TGCAGTGCTAGGGGACTAGCGGGGCCCTACAATGAGCAGTTCTTC
CDR3: CSARGLAGPYNEQFF

D: -
V: TRBV30
size: -
J: TRBJ1-1
DNA: TGTGCCTGGACTTTTGGACACCTGAACACTGAAGCTTTCTTT
CDR3: CAWTFGHLNTEAFF

D: -
V: TRBV7-2
size: few
J: TRBJ2-7
DNA: TGTGCCAGCAGCTACGGGACTCCCTACGAGCAGTACTTC
CDR3: CASSYGTPYEQYF

D: -
V: TRBV24-1
size: -
J: TRBJ1-1
DNA: TGTGCCACCAGTGGCAGCCTGAACACTGAAGCTTTCTTT
CDR3: CATSGSLNTEAFF

D: -
V: TRBV6-5
size: -
J: TRBJ2-7
DNA: TGTGCCAGCAGTTACCCACCTGCAGACGAGCAGTACTTC
CDR3: CASSYPPADEQYF

D: TRBD2
V: TRBV7-2
size: -
J: TRBJ2-2
DNA: TGTGCCAGCAGCGCTCGGACTAGCGGGGAGCTGTTTTTT
CDR3: CASSARTSGELFF

D: -
V: TRBV24-1
size: few
J: TRBJ2-5
DNA: TGTGCCACCAGTGACACCCCCAGAGGAGCGCAAGAGACCCAGTACTTC
CDR3: CATSDTPRGAQETQYF

D: TRBD1
V: TRBV5-1
size: -
J: TRBJ1-1
DNA: TGCGCCAGCAGGGGAGGGACAGTCAACACTGAAGCTTTCTTT
CDR3: CASRGGTVNTEAFF

D: TRBD1
V: TRBV20-1
size: many
J: TRBJ2-1
DNA: TGCAGTGCAATTATACAGGGGGCGAGTAATGAGCAGTTCTTC
CDR3: CSAIIQGASNEQFF

D: TRBD1
V: TRBV24-1
size: few
J: TRBJ2-3
DNA: TGTGCCACCAGTGATTTGAGACAGGGCGACACAGATACGCAGTATTTT
CDR3: CATSDLRQGDTDTQYF